This T cell receptor (beta chain) was documented in a study of blood T cell repertoires in COVID-19. At the level of the study: COVID-19 samples from acute and convalescent phases originated in the United States, Italy and Spain.

In the original analysis: Reference gene primer amplification gave estimated nucleated cell counts. Sequenced by immunoSEQ multiplex PCR; TCRdb stores in-frame clones only, minus some. V, J and clone size are those of that table, while D and trimming were read from the DNA. The sample consists of 95,000 to 150,000 clones, roughly 89% of them appearing once. This CDR3 contains 16 residues. V gave up 0 bases and J gave up 2 bases, with 14 bases separating them. Germline CDR1 and CDR2: MGHRA and YSYEKL. This TCR was sampled from a woman aged 60-70 years with COVID-19, enrolled during active disease. Material for sequencing was peripheral blood. The V call is TRBV4-1, the J call TRBJ2-7; D uncertain. CDR3: CASSQDGRLFAYEQYF. The CDR3 DNA reads TGCGCCAGCAGCCAAGACGGCAGACTTTTTGCCTACGAGCAGTACTTC.